Listed below are T cell receptor beta chains from one sample, sequenced in a study of cytomegalovirus exposure and HLA in healthy donors. Sequenced by immunoSEQ multiplex PCR; TCRdb stores in-frame clones only, minus some. The table shows some 130,000 clones, with about 75% occurring only once. Sequenced material: PBMCs. These receptors originate from a man younger than 40 in good health and CMV-seronegative. CDR3s include the opening cysteine and the closing phenylalanine or tryptophan. Each record gives: clone size, J gene, V gene, D gene, CDR3 protein, CDR3 DNA. The D gene is left open where the match is weak. Clone size is given for some rows only: seen once, a few or many times, or a class if the clone is expanded.

>-|TRBJ2-4|TRBV11-2|TRBD2
CASSPTDPGGGIQYF
TGTGCCAGCAGCCCGACGGACCCGGGAGGTGGCATTCAGTACTTC
>-|TRBJ1-2|TRBV29-1|TRBD1
CSVEVQQGIDGYTF
TGCAGCGTTGAAGTGCAACAGGGGATCGATGGCTACACCTTC
>-|TRBJ2-5|TRBV30|TRBD2
CAWSPGTSGRGETQYF
TGTGCCTGGAGTCCCGGGACTAGCGGGAGGGGAGAGACCCAGTACTTC
>-|TRBJ2-1|TRBV27|-
CASTLWDTNNEQFF
TGTGCCAGCACCCTCTGGGACACCAACAATGAGCAGTTCTTC
>-|TRBJ1-5|TRBV10-3|-
CAISDTQVVGQPQHF
TGTGCCATCAGTGACACACAGGTCGTGGGCCAGCCCCAGCATTTT
>-|TRBJ1-6|TRBV28|TRBD1
CATSGQGDLGWGSPLHF
TGTGCCACCTCGGGGCAGGGGGATCTCGGATGGGGTTCACCCCTCCACTTT
>-|TRBJ1-1|TRBV11-2|-
CASSLRGSDTEAFF
TGTGCCAGCAGCTTGAGAGGGTCGGACACTGAAGCTTTCTTT
>-|TRBJ1-2|TRBV30|-
CAWSVGQGDGYTF
TGTGCCTGGAGTGTTGGGCAGGGTGATGGCTACACCTTC
>-|TRBJ1-2|TRBV4-1|-
CASSQVSINYGYTF
TGCGCCAGCAGCCAAGTTAGTATTAACTATGGCTACACCTTC
>-|TRBJ2-3|TRBV19|TRBD2
CASSLIAGGSDTQYF
TGTGCCAGTAGTCTAATAGCGGGAGGGTCAGATACGCAGTATTTT
>-|TRBJ1-1|TRBV28|TRBD1
CASSLVRQGGTEAFF
TGTGCCAGCAGTTTAGTGAGACAGGGGGGCACTGAAGCTTTCTTT
>-|TRBJ2-2|TRBV19|TRBD2
CASSIGGGHRVGELFF
TGTGCCAGTAGTATAGGCGGGGGGCATCGGGTCGGGGAGCTGTTTTTT
>-|TRBJ2-5|TRBV18|-
CASSASAQETQYF
TGTGCCAGCTCGGCTAGCGCCCAGGAGACCCAGTACTTC
>-|TRBJ2-2|TRBV5-1|-
CASRLTPTAGTGELFF
TGCGCCAGCAGACTGACCCCGACCGCGGGGACCGGGGAGCTGTTTTTT
>-|TRBJ2-1|TRBV29-1|TRBD1
CSVPGQGSYNEQFF
TGCAGCGTACCGGGACAGGGGTCCTACAATGAGCAGTTCTTC
>-|TRBJ2-7|TRBV10-1|-
CASSEMYPNPGEQYF
TGCGCCAGCAGTGAGATGTACCCCAATCCGGGCGAGCAGTACTTC
>-|TRBJ2-7|TRBV27|TRBD1
CASSHGQVLGEQYF
TGTGCCAGCAGCCACGGACAGGTCCTAGGGGAGCAGTACTTC
>few|TRBJ2-7|TRBV11-2|TRBD2
CASSLDAPSGRWGIYEQYF
TGTGCCAGCAGCTTAGATGCGCCTAGCGGGCGCTGGGGGATTTACGAGCAGTACTTC
>-|TRBJ2-1|TRBV12-5|TRBD2
CASGFTGTSVGEQFF
TGTGCTAGTGGATTTACCGGGACTAGCGTCGGTGAGCAGTTCTTC
>once|TRBJ2-3|TRBV7-7|-
CASSLGPGADTQYF
TGTGCTAGCAGCTTAGGCCCAGGGGCAGATACGCAGTATTTT
>-|TRBJ1-2|TRBV2|-
CASKRGTAATYGYTF
TGTGCCAGCAAAAGGGGGACCGCGGCTACCTATGGCTACACCTTC
>-|TRBJ2-2|TRBV25-1|TRBD1
CASSEFGTGYTGELFF
TGTGCCAGCAGTGAATTCGGGACAGGTTACACCGGGGAGCTGTTTTTT
>-|TRBJ2-2|TRBV30|-
CAWSVHPGSWFF
TGTGCCTGGAGTGTACATCCAGGTAGTTGGTTTTTT
>-|TRBJ2-5|TRBV5-6|-
CASSSTSAGETQYF
TGTGCCAGCAGCTCTACTAGTGCCGGAGAGACCCAGTACTTC
>-|TRBJ2-5|TRBV15|TRBD2
CATSRATMVAGEGETQYF
TGTGCCACCAGCAGAGCAACGATGGTAGCGGGAGAGGGAGAGACCCAGTACTTC
>-|TRBJ2-7|TRBV7-6|-
CASSLSANLATYEQYF
TGTGCCAGCAGCTTATCAGCTAACTTAGCTACCTACGAGCAGTACTTC
>-|TRBJ2-3|TRBV29-1|-
CSVGTALTSTDTQYF
TGCAGCGTTGGAACGGCACTAACTAGCACAGATACGCAGTATTTT
>-|TRBJ2-7|TRBV9|-
CASSVGAGVPYEQYF
TGTGCCAGCAGCGTTGGAGCGGGCGTCCCCTACGAGCAGTACTTC
>-|TRBJ2-7|TRBV15|-
CATSRATGEVSEQYF
TGTGCCACCAGCAGAGCCACAGGGGAGGTTTCCGAGCAGTACTTC
>-|TRBJ1-1|TRBV9|-
CASSPGDKNTEAFF
TGTGCCAGCAGTCCGGGAGATAAGAACACTGAAGCTTTCTTT
>-|TRBJ1-2|TRBV5-1|TRBD1
CASSGDRGVYGYTF
TGCGCCAGCAGCGGGGACAGGGGTGTCTATGGCTACACCTTC